The sequence of this T cell receptor beta chain was determined in a study of radiotherapy plus CTLA-4 blockade in lung cancer. Study summary: Overall, roughly 18% of patients showed an objective response, while roughly 28% attained disease control. Points from the study as a whole: After treatment with radiotherapy plus ipilimumab, TCR clones that came from the tumor expanded in blood.

The data were produced by immunoSEQ multiplex PCR, yet TCRdb's version contains in-frame clones alone and is incomplete. Of more than 55,000 clones in the sample, around 80% were seen once. With ipilimumab providing CTLA-4 blockade, focal radiation was administered to patients who had chemo-refractory metastatic non-small-cell lung cancer. Trimming took 1 base from V and 2 from J, leaving 11 bases between them. Looked up from germline, CDR1 is LGHNA and CDR2 is YSLEER. CDR3 length: 15 amino acids. Regarding this clone: What it binds is not known.

This chain uses TRBV4-3 with TRBJ2-5; D is unclear. This material consisted of peripheral blood, taken from a patient treated with radiotherapy plus ipilimumab. This sequence was found in a human donor with non-small cell lung cancer who had a partial response to radiotherapy plus ipilimumab. This CDR3 reads CASSQGEDPQETQYF. CDR3 nucleotide sequence: TGCGCCAGCAGCCAAGGAGAGGATCCACAAGAGACCCAGTACTTC.